This T cell receptor (beta chain) was identified during a study of T cell responses to AZD1222 COVID-19 vaccine. Overall study results and limits: Spike-spanning, vaccine-associated CD4 TCRs were dominant at 160-218 and 743-854.

Both about-4-week and about-12-week second-dose recipients were combined. Only in-frame clones appear in the TCRdb table, and some are missing; sequencing was by immunoSEQ multiplex PCR. The sample comprises fewer than 130,000 clones, around 90% of which are singletons, and 2% to 3% rests with the top ten. With respect to this clone: Antigen specificity is unknown.

V lost 1 base and J 5 bases, leaving 12 bases between the germline ends. Germline values: CDR1 MDHEN, CDR2 SYDVKM. CDR3 length equals 14 residues. This rearrangement joins TRBV28 to TRBJ2-7; D perhaps matches TRBD2 (6 bases). This receptor was identified in an adult who received the AZD1222 COVID-19 vaccine. Sample: peripheral blood, taken 28 days after the second AZD1222 dose. The CDR3 DNA follows: TGTGCCAGCAGTTTATACACCGGGAGCCACGAGCAGTACTTC. Translating gives CASSLYTGSHEQYF. The variable domain in full, with the rest retrieved from reference TRBV28 and TRBJ2-7, is DVKVTQSSRYLVKRTGEKVFLECVQDMDHENMFWYRQDPGLGLRLIYFSYDVKMKEKGDIPEGYSVSREKKERFSLILESASTNQTSMYLCASSLYTGSHEQYFGPGTRLTVT.